These 23 T cell receptor beta chains were all obtained from the same sample, sequenced in a study of T cell changes during pregnancy in multiple sclerosis. Here immunoSEQ multiplex PCR was the method, and the copy in TCRdb shows in-frame clones only, minus some. The sample includes about 84,000 clones, approximately 94% of them seen just once. The sequencing used peripheral blood, collected in the third trimester of pregnancy. The receptors were gathered from a female donor with multiple sclerosis, enrolled in a pregnancy study.

The chain uses TRBV4-2 and TRBJ2-6; 15 nucleotides agree with TRBD2. The V and J ends lost 1 base and 0 bases, in that order; junction bases with no gene match: 13. CDR1 LGHNA and CDR2 YNFKEQ come from the germline V gene. This CDR3 region has 23 residues. The CDR3, as DNA: TGTGCCAGCAGCCAAGCGGTGTTGGGACTAGCGGGGGGCTATAGCTCTGGGGCCAACGTCCTGACTTTC. This encodes CASSQAVLGLAGGYSSGANVLTF.

The V and J genes are TRBV29-1 and TRBJ1-1; D call uncertain. The CDR3 covers 13 residues. The germline gives CDR1 SQVTM, CDR2 ANQGSEA. V was cut by 5 bases and J by 4 bases, with 14 bases left in between. For the CDR3, the DNA is TGCAGCGTTACCCGGACTGCCGGCACTGAAGCTTTCTTT. Translated, it gives CSVTRTAGTEAFF.

V and J are TRBV19 and TRBJ1-1; D unresolved. Germline values: CDR1 LNHDA, CDR2 SQIVND (reference sequence). The CDR3 extends over 14 amino acids. V was cut by 3 bases and J by 5 bases, with 13 bases left in between. The CDR3, as DNA: TGTGCCAGTAGTATGTTTTTCTCAGGAACTGAAGCTTTCTTT. Protein sequence: CASSMFFSGTEAFF.

This chain connects TRBV7-9 to TRBJ2-7; TRBD1 might be the D (5 bases). Germline values: CDR1 SEHNR, CDR2 FQNEAQ (reference sequence). V lost 5 bases and J 0 bases, leaving 14 bases between the germline ends. The CDR3 spans 15 residues. This chain's CDR3 is CASSETGDSSYEQYF. CDR3 DNA: TGTGCCAGCAGCGAAACAGGTGATAGCTCCTACGAGCAGTACTTC.

V is TRBV7-6 and J is TRBJ1-1; 9 bases align to TRBD1. Per germline, CDR1 SGHVS and CDR2 FNYEAQ. V lost 5 bases, J lost 7 bases, and 11 bases stayed unmatched. The CDR3 runs 15 residues. The CDR3 protein is CASSARTGAAGEAFF. CDR3 DNA sequence: TGTGCCAGCAGCGCCCGGACAGGGGCGGCAGGTGAAGCTTTCTTT.

The count of this clone is one. The chain combines TRBV5-4 with TRBJ1-2; a possible D gene is TRBD1 (6 bases). V lost 3 bases and J 5 bases, leaving 23 bases between the germline ends. CDR3 size: 17 residues. Per germline, CDR1 SGHNT and CDR2 YYREEE (reference sequence). CDR3: CASSSYNSIQGTYGYTF. In DNA, the CDR3 is TGTGCCAGCAGCTCCTACAACTCCATACAGGGAACTTATGGCTACACCTTC. Looking up the rest from reference TRBV5-4 and TRBJ1-2 gives the full variable domain: ETGVTQSPTHLIKTRGQQVTLRCSSQSGHNTVSWYQQALGQGPQFIFQYYREEENGRGNFPPRFSGLQFPNYSSELNVNALELDDSALYLCASSSYNSIQGTYGYTFGSGTRLTVV.

This sequence joins TRBV25-1 and TRBJ1-5; no firm D call. Germline V gene lookup returns CDR1 MGHDK and CDR2 SYGVNS. Trimming left V 4 bases short and J 8 bases short, with 18 bases between. The CDR3 length is 15 residues. In nucleotides, the CDR3 is TGTGCCAGCAGTGGAAGACGGGGAGAATATAAGCCCCAGCATTTT. It yields the protein CASSGRRGEYKPQHF.

This sequence joins TRBV19 and TRBJ2-3, with 10 bases identical to TRBD2. CDR1 and CDR2 from the germline V gene are LNHDA and SQIVND (reference sequence). V lost 8 bases to trimming and J lost 9 bases; unmatched junction nucleotides: 11. The CDR3 has 14 residues. As DNA, the CDR3 is TGTGCCAGTTCAGCTAGCGGGGGCCGGGGCACGCAGTATTTT. Translated, it gives CASSASGGRGTQYF.

In DNA, the CDR3 is TGTGCCAGCAGTACGTTTGGTACAGGGGATACGCAGTATTTT. Protein: CASSTFGTGDTQYF. This chain joins TRBV27 and TRBJ2-3, with D possibly matching TRBD1 (6 bases). This CDR3 is 14 amino acids long. V was trimmed by 5 bases and J by 6 bases, leaving 15 bases between them. Germline-derived CDR1 and CDR2 are MNHEY and SMNVEV (reference sequence).

The V gene is TRBV6-1, the J gene TRBJ2-2, with 11 bases fitting TRBD1. The germline V gene encodes CDR1 MNHNS and CDR2 SASEGT. V was clipped by 4 bases and J by 6 bases; unmatched bases: 7. The CDR3 extends over 16 amino acids. DNA of the CDR3: TGTGCCAGCAGTGCCCTAGGGACAGGGGGTCCCGGGGAGCTGTTTTTT. Translation gives CASSALGTGGPGELFF.

The V call is TRBV7-6, the J call TRBJ2-7; D might be TRBD2 (6 bases). V lost 5 bases and J lost 6, with 17 bases in between. This CDR3 comprises 14 residues. Per the germline V gene, CDR1 is SGHVS and CDR2 is FNYEAQ. CDR3: CASSPAGRPGEQYF. The CDR3 DNA sequence: TGTGCCAGCAGCCCCGCGGGGAGGCCTGGCGAGCAGTACTTC.

The chain joins TRBV6-5 to TRBJ2-1, with 7 bases lining up with TRBD2. Germline V gene data show CDR1 as MNHEY and CDR2 as SVGAGI. Trimming at V came to 2 bases and at J to 3 bases, leaving 4 bases not matched to a gene. The CDR3 is 15 residues long. CDR3 protein: CASSYTRDYYNEQFF. Here the CDR3 DNA reads TGTGCCAGCAGTTACACCCGGGACTACTACAATGAGCAGTTCTTC.

The chain combines TRBV11-2 with TRBJ2-2; 8 bases line up with TRBD1. Per germline, CDR1 SGHAT and CDR2 FQNNGV. The V segment lost 4 bases and the J segment 0 bases; nucleotides outside the gene matches: 7. This CDR3 is 17 amino acids long. The CDR3 loop reads CASSSGQGVANTGELFF. Written as DNA, the CDR3 is TGTGCCAGCAGCTCCGGACAGGGAGTTGCGAACACCGGGGAGCTGTTTTTT.

This rearrangement joins TRBV5-6 to TRBJ1-2; D is undetermined. The germline V gene has CDR1 SGHDT and CDR2 YYEEEE. The ends were cut back, 2 bases at V and 7 bases at J, with 9 bases in the middle. The CDR3 totals 12 residues. CDR3 nucleotides: TGTGCCAGCAGCTTCAGTGGTCGTGGCTACACCTTC. This codes for CASSFSGRGYTF. Filled out from reference TRBV5-6 and TRBJ1-2, the complete variable domain reads DAGVTQSPTHLIKTRGQQVTLRCSPKSGHDTVSWYQQALGQGPQFIFQYYEEEERQRGNFPDRFSGHQFPNYSSELNVNALLLGDSALYLCASSFSGRGYTFGSGTRLTVV.

This chain uses TRBV5-8 with TRBJ1-4; D possibly corresponds to TRBD1 (6 bases). This CDR3 contains 15 residues. The germline V gene encodes CDR1 SGHTS and CDR2 YDEGEE. The V gene lost 3 bases and the J gene lost 1 base, with 10 bases spanning the gap. CDR3 nucleotide sequence: TGTGCCAGCAGCTCGGGGACAATAACTAATGAAAAACTGTTTTTT. It translates to CASSSGTITNEKLFF.

This chain links TRBV18 with TRBJ1-6; no clear D. The CDR3 has 15 amino acids. Trimming shortened V by 2 bases and J by 11 bases, and 16 bases separated the two germline ends. Germline V gene sequence: CDR1 KGHSH, CDR2 LQKENI. Here the CDR3 DNA reads TGTGCCAGCTCACCATATGGGCAGAGTATGGCACCCCTCCACTTT. Translated: CASSPYGQSMAPLHF. Based on the CDR3 plus reference TRBV18 and TRBJ1-6, the full variable domain is NAGVMQNPRHLVRRRGQEARLRCSPMKGHSHVYWYRQLPEEGLKFMVYLQKENIIDESGMPKERFSAEFPKEGPSILRIQQVVRGDSAAYFCASSPYGQSMAPLHFGNGTRLTVT.

This chain links TRBV9 with TRBJ1-1; D ambiguous. CDR1 SGDLS and CDR2 YYNGEE come from the germline V gene. V was cut by 1 base and J by 0 bases, with 7 bases left in between. The CDR3 is made up of 14 amino acids. The CDR3 reads CASSVSGMNTEAFF. CDR3 nucleotide sequence: TGTGCCAGCAGCGTATCGGGTATGAACACTGAAGCTTTCTTT.

This clone appeared once. The rearrangement joins TRBV9 to TRBJ2-3; TRBD2 aligns across 7 bases. Trimming at V came to 0 bases and at J to 2 bases, leaving 3 bases not matched to a gene. CDR1 SGDLS and CDR2 YYNGEE come from the germline V gene. CDR3 length equals 15 residues. CDR3 DNA: TGTGCCAGCAGCGTAGCGCTAGCGGACACAGATACGCAGTATTTT. This codes for CASSVALADTDTQYF.

This clone was detected once. CDR3 nucleotide sequence: TGTGCCAGCAGATCAAGCGGGGGGGCCGGGGGCGAGCAGTTCTTC. Protein product: CASRSSGGAGGEQFF. The chain is built from TRBV6-6 and TRBJ2-1, with 10 bases aligning to TRBD2. The junction had 12 bases not matched to a gene; V was cut back by 6 bases and J by 10 bases. There are 15 residues in the CDR3. Per the germline V gene, CDR1 is MNHNY and CDR2 is SVGAGI (reference sequence).

This chain connects TRBV19 to TRBJ2-7, with 9 bases lining up with TRBD1. This CDR3 is 13 amino acids long. V lost 6 bases, J lost 4 bases, and 4 bases stayed unmatched. Germline CDR1 and CDR2: LNHDA and SQIVND (reference sequence). CDR3 sequence: CASRRQGGYEQYF. DNA of the CDR3: TGTGCCAGTAGAAGACAGGGGGGATACGAGCAGTACTTC.

The V and J genes are TRBV15 and TRBJ2-4; 7 nucleotides agree with TRBD2. The V segment lost 3 bases and the J segment 1 base; nucleotides outside the gene matches: 6. Germline V CDR1 and CDR2: LNHNV, YYDKDF (reference sequence). The CDR3 spans 16 residues. As DNA, the CDR3 is TGTGCCACCAGCAGCCGCGGGACTACCGCCAAAAACATTCAGTACTTC. Its protein product is CATSSRGTTAKNIQYF.

This clone was picked up one time. This chain links TRBV6-5 with TRBJ2-5, with D unclear. Looked up from germline, CDR1 is MNHEY and CDR2 is SVGAGI. The CDR3 has 14 amino acids. The ends were cut back, 0 bases at V and 1 base at J, with 6 bases in the middle. The CDR3 region has the DNA TGTGCCAGCAGTTACTCGAGTCCCCAAGAGACCCAGTACTTC. The encoded protein is CASSYSSPQETQYF.

The V gene is TRBV5-5, the J gene TRBJ1-1, with a possible D match to TRBD1 (5 bases). V was clipped by 4 bases and J by 4 bases, with 14 bases between them. This CDR3 has 14 residues. CDR1 and CDR2 (germline): SGHKS, YYEKEE (reference sequence). The CDR3 region has the DNA TGTGCCAGCAGCCACTCAGGGTTTTTCACTGAAGCTTTCTTT. Amino acids: CASSHSGFFTEAFF.